This TCR beta chain was captured in a study of vaccination and CD4 T cells after COVID-19. On the study more broadly: Control cultures were given a CEFX pool, an HIV-1 Nef pool, or no peptide.

Of note for this clonotype: Its antigen remains unknown.

Sequencing of DNA taken from cultured CD4+ T cells relied on the Oncomine TCR Beta short-read assay. Using its own MiXCR run on the PCR reads, TCRdb lists one record per CDR3 protein. The sample has around 13,000 distinct CDR3 sequences, more than 70% seen once; the top ten hold around a fifth. Trimming left V 2 bases short and J 6 bases short, with 14 bases between. There are 15 residues in the CDR3. Germline-derived CDR1 and CDR2 are SGHTA and FQGTGA. This sample's treatment: roughly 10-day PBMC culture with coronavirus spike peptide pools or control peptides (ViraFEST assay). Sequenced: CD4+ T cells from blood, cultured in vitro. The chain couples TRBV7-3 to TRBJ2-4; the D call may be TRBD1 or TRBD2 (6 bases each). The TCR sequence derives from a human donor who had recovered from COVID-19. In nucleotides, the CDR3 is TGTGCCAGCAGCTTAGCCTCCGGGGGCGCAAACATTCAGTACTTC. The encoded protein is CASSLASGGANIQYF.